This is a list of T cell receptor beta chains from one sample in a study of blood T cell repertoires in COVID-19. Assay: immunoSEQ multiplex PCR; the TCRdb copy retains only in-frame clones and omits some. The sample holds approximately 360,000 clones; around 92% are singletons and the top ten take roughly 1.2%. Sequencing was performed on peripheral blood. All receptors come from a middle-aged man with acute or convalescent COVID-19. CDR3s include the opening cysteine and the closing phenylalanine or tryptophan. Each record gives: D gene, V gene, clone size, J gene, CDR3 DNA, CDR3 protein. A D gene is named only where the DNA matches it firmly. Clone size, where shown, is once, few, many, or a class for clones that have expanded.

>NA|TRBV11-2|NA|TRBJ2-1
TGTGCCAGCAGCTCGATCTTGGGTAGCGGATACAATGAGCAGTTCTTC
CASSSILGSGYNEQFF
>NA|TRBV2|NA|TRBJ2-7
TGTGCCAGCAGTGAGGAGGGGTGGTACGAGCAGTACTTC
CASSEEGWYEQYF
>NA|TRBV3-1/TRBV3-2|NA|TRBJ2-7
TGTGCCAGCAGCCGACATGACACCTACGAGCAGTACTTC
CASSRHDTYEQYF
>TRBD1|TRBV11-2|once|TRBJ2-7
TGTGCCAGCAGTTATACCGGGACAGGGATAGGCGAGCAGTACTTC
CASSYTGTGIGEQYF
>NA|TRBV4-1|NA|TRBJ1-6
TGCGCCAGCAGCCAAGGAAAGGGGCGCTCACCCCTCCACTTT
CASSQGKGRSPLHF
>TRBD2|TRBV4-2|few|TRBJ2-2
TGTGCCAGCAGCCAAGTTAGCGGGCCCACGAACACCGGGGAGCTGTTTTTT
CASSQVSGPTNTGELFF
>NA|TRBV24-1|many|TRBJ2-1
TGTGCCACCAGTGATTTGCACGCGGGGAATGAGCAGTTCTTC
CATSDLHAGNEQFF
>TRBD2|TRBV6-2/TRBV6-3|NA|TRBJ2-1
TGTGCCAGCAGTTACTCGGGACTAGCGGGGGGGTTTGCCTACAATGAGCAGTTCTTC
CASSYSGLAGGFAYNEQFF
>NA|TRBV28|NA|TRBJ2-7
TGTGCCAGCAGTCAACCGGTGGGGGGAGACGAGCAGTACTTC
CASSQPVGGDEQYF
>NA|TRBV5-4|NA|TRBJ1-2
TGTGCCAGCAGCTTGGCCGGGGGCTATGGCTACACCTTC
CASSLAGGYGYTF
>TRBD1|TRBV11-1|NA|TRBJ1-1
TGTGCCAGCAGCGTGGGGACAGGGTTTTTCGAAGCTTTCTTT
CASSVGTGFFEAFF
>TRBD1|TRBV27|NA|TRBJ1-5
TGTGCCAGCAGTTTTGGACAGGGCTTCAATCAGCCCCAGCATTTT
CASSFGQGFNQPQHF
>TRBD1|TRBV30|NA|TRBJ1-2
TGTGCCTGGAGTGCAAGAAGGCCAGGGGGAAACTATGGCTACACCTTC
CAWSARRPGGNYGYTF
>TRBD2|TRBV6-2/TRBV6-3|NA|TRBJ2-1
TGTGCCAGCAGTTATGAGGCGGGAGGACCTTACAATGAGCAGTTCTTC
CASSYEAGGPYNEQFF
>NA|TRBV5-1|NA|TRBJ1-1
TGCGCCAGCAGTGATTCGGGGAACACTGAAGCTTTCTTT
CASSDSGNTEAFF
>TRBD1|TRBV6-6|NA|TRBJ1-2
TGTGCCAGCAGTCCGTCCGGGACAGGGGCCTATGGCTACACCTTC
CASSPSGTGAYGYTF
>NA|TRBV28|NA|TRBJ1-3
TGTGCCAGCAGCGAAAGCAGGGTCTGGTCTGGAAACACCATATATTTT
CASSESRVWSGNTIYF
>TRBD2|TRBV2|NA|TRBJ2-2
TGTGCCAGCCTCCGCCGATTAAGCGGGAGAGGTGGGGAGCTGTTTTTT
CASLRRLSGRGGELFF
>NA|TRBV30|NA|TRBJ1-5
TGTGCCTGGAGTGTCGTAGGGGCTCGGGGGGTGCCCCAGCATTTT
CAWSVVGARGVPQHF
>NA|TRBV27|NA|TRBJ2-2
TGTGCCAGCAGAGGGCAGGGGGGACCCTATGACACCGGGGAGCTGTTTTTT
CASRGQGGPYDTGELFF
>NA|TRBV27|NA|TRBJ2-3
TGTGCCAGCAGCTCAGGCTTTGCGACCGATACGCAGTATTTT
CASSSGFATDTQYF
>NA|TRBV6-2/TRBV6-3|NA|TRBJ1-2
TGTGCCAGCAGTTCTGGGAGATCCTTTACTAACTATGGCTACACCTTC
CASSSGRSFTNYGYTF
>TRBD2|TRBV7-2|NA|TRBJ2-5
TGTGCCAGCAGCTTAGCTAGCGGGGGGGGCTGGGAGACCCAGTACTTC
CASSLASGGGWETQYF
>NA|TRBV5-4|NA|TRBJ1-6
TGTGCCAGCAGCTCTCCCGTGGGAGGCCCTTCACCCCTCCACTTT
CASSSPVGGPSPLHF
>NA|TRBV30|NA|TRBJ1-4
TGTGCCTGGAGTTACAGGGTTCATGAAAAACTGTTTTTT
CAWSYRVHEKLFF
>TRBD2|TRBV2|once|TRBJ2-1
TGTGCCAGCAGTGAGTGGACTAGCGGGAGATACAATGAGCAGTTCTTC
CASSEWTSGRYNEQFF
>NA|TRBV2|once|TRBJ1-6
TGTGCCAGCAGTGAAGAACGGGAGAATTCACCCCTCCACTTT
CASSEERENSPLHF
>NA|TRBV5-1|NA|TRBJ2-1
TGCGCCAGCAGCCCAGTTGGGGCAACCTTTTACAATGAGCAGTTCTTC
CASSPVGATFYNEQFF
>NA|TRBV2|NA|TRBJ2-1
TGTGCCAGCAGAGTAGAGTCTAGGAGTGAGCAGTTCTTC
CASRVESRSEQFF
>TRBD1|TRBV5-1|once|TRBJ2-7
TGCGCCAGCAGCAGGACAGGGAATCTCCACGAGCAGTACTTC
CASSRTGNLHEQYF
>NA|TRBV6-6|once|TRBJ2-7
TGTGCCAGCTGGGAACCAGGGCGTCGCTCCTACGAGCAGTACTTC
CASWEPGRRSYEQYF
>NA|TRBV18|NA|TRBJ1-3
TGTGCCAGCTCGCGTGAGGAGCTTGGCTTCTCTGGAAACACCATATATTTT
CASSREELGFSGNTIYF
>NA|TRBV6-1|NA|TRBJ2-1
TGTGCCAGCAGTGAATTGCGGGGCCCCTACAATGAGCAGTTCTTC
CASSELRGPYNEQFF
>TRBD2|TRBV7-3|NA|TRBJ2-3
TGTGCCAGCAGCCGAGGACTAGCGGATACGCAGTATTTT
CASSRGLADTQYF
>NA|TRBV28|NA|TRBJ1-5
TGTGCCAGCAGTTTGGAGGAGGGTTATAGCAATCAGCCCCAGCATTTT
CASSLEEGYSNQPQHF
>NA|TRBV29-1|NA|TRBJ2-7
TGCAGCGCTCGGACAGACTCCTACGAGCAGTACTTC
CSARTDSYEQYF
>NA|TRBV18|NA|TRBJ1-1
TGTGCCAGCTCACCAGTGGGTGAGTCAGGTCCTGAAGCTTTCTTT
CASSPVGESGPEAFF
>TRBD2|TRBV29-1|NA|TRBJ2-5
TGCAGCGTGCAAGCGGGAAACATACAAGAGACCCAGTACTTC
CSVQAGNIQETQYF
>NA|TRBV5-6|NA|TRBJ2-1
TGTGCCAGCAGCTTGGCTGTGGGGCAGGGGTACAATGAGCAGTTCTTC
CASSLAVGQGYNEQFF
>NA|TRBV27|NA|TRBJ1-1
TGTGCCAGCAGTCGCGAGGGGTACAGGGTACTTACTGAAGCTTTCTTT
CASSREGYRVLTEAFF
>TRBD1|TRBV11-1|NA|TRBJ2-7
TGTGCCAGCAGCTTATCATGGACAGGGTCCTACGAGCAGTACTTC
CASSLSWTGSYEQYF
>NA|TRBV6-5|NA|TRBJ2-7
TGTGCCAGCAGTTACTCATTTACCTACGAGCAGTACTTC
CASSYSFTYEQYF
>TRBD1|TRBV9|NA|TRBJ1-3
TGTGCCAGCAGCGTCCTCCAACAGGGGACTGGAAACACCATATATTTT
CASSVLQQGTGNTIYF
>TRBD2|TRBV5-4|few|TRBJ2-7
TGTGCCAGCAGCCCAGAATTAATGCCAAGCGGCGGGAGTGACGAGCAGTACTTC
CASSPELMPSGGSDEQYF
>NA|TRBV6-5|NA|TRBJ1-2
TGTGCCAGCAGTTACTCGAACACTCCGGGGGGCTACACCTTC
CASSYSNTPGGYTF
>NA|TRBV6-5|NA|TRBJ1-4
TGTGCCAGCAGCCCACAGGGTCGGGAAAAACTGTTTTTT
CASSPQGREKLFF
>NA|TRBV2|NA|TRBJ2-5
TGTGCCAGCGTGGTCCAGGGGGGAGGTCCATGGGAGACCCAGTACTTC
CASVVQGGGPWETQYF
>NA|TRBV5-1|NA|TRBJ2-3
TGCGCCAGCAGCTTGGTCGGAGGGACCACAGATACGCAGTATTTT
CASSLVGGTTDTQYF
>TRBD1|TRBV29-1|NA|TRBJ1-2
TGCAGCGTAAAGACAGGGGGGGAAGGCTACACCTTC
CSVKTGGEGYTF
>NA|TRBV9|NA|TRBJ2-7
TGTGCCAGCAGCCCCTGGGGGGAAACCTACGAGCAGTACTTC
CASSPWGETYEQYF
>TRBD1|TRBV13|NA|TRBJ2-4
TGTGCCAGCAGCCGCCTTCCCGGGACAGGAAAAAACATTCAGTACTTC
CASSRLPGTGKNIQYF
>NA|TRBV2|NA|TRBJ2-7
TGTGCCAGTCAGGGATTCGACGAGCAGTACTTC
CASQGFDEQYF
>NA|TRBV11-3|NA|TRBJ2-1
TGTGCCAGCAGCTTAGTGGGAGGCGGCAATGAGCAGTTCTTC
CASSLVGGGNEQFF
>NA|TRBV9|NA|TRBJ1-6
TGTGCCAGCGCCCCGGGGGTCTATAATTCACCCCTCCACTTT
CASAPGVYNSPLHF
>TRBD1|TRBV24-1|NA|TRBJ2-7
TGTGCCACCAGTGATTTATCGGACAGGGGGCCCTACGAGCAGTACTTC
CATSDLSDRGPYEQYF